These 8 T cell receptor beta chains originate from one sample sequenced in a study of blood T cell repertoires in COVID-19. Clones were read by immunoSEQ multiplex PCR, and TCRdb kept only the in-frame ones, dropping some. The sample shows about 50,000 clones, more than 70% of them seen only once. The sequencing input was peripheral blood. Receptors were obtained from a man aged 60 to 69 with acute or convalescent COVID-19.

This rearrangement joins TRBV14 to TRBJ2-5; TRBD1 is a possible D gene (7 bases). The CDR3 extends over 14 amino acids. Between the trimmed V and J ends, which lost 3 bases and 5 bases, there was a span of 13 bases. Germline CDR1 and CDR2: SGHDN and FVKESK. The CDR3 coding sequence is TGTGCCAGCAGCCACTCACAGGGGAGGGAGACCCAGTACTTC. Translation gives CASSHSQGRETQYF.

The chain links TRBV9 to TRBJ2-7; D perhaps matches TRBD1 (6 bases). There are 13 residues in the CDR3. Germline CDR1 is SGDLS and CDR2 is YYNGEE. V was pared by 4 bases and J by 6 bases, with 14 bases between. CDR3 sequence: CASSPLLQGEQYF. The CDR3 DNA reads TGTGCCAGCAGCCCCCTCTTACAGGGCGAGCAGTACTTC.

This CDR3 is CASSDSRGRITDTQYF. Here the CDR3 DNA reads TGTGCCAGCAGCGACAGCCGCGGGAGGATCACAGATACGCAGTATTTT. The V and J genes are TRBV7-2 and TRBJ2-3; 8 bases align to TRBD2. The junction had 9 bases not matched to a gene; V was cut back by 5 bases and J by 2 bases. The CDR3 has 16 amino acids. Germline V gene data show CDR1 as SGHTA and CDR2 as FQGNSA. Full variable domain (outside the CDR3, taken from reference TRBV7-2 and TRBJ2-3): GAGVSQSPSNKVTEKGKDVELRCDPISGHTALYWYRQSLGQGLEFLIYFQGNSAPDKSGLPSDRFSAERTGGSVSTLTIQRTQQEDSAVYLCASSDSRGRITDTQYFGPGTRLTVL.

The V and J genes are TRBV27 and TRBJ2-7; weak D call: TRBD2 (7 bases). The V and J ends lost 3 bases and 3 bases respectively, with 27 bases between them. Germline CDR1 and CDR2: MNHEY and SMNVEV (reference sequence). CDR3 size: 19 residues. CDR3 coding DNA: TGTGCCAGCAGTTTCGCCTATAGGGGGATGAGCGGGGCAATCTACGAGCAGTACTTC. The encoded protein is CASSFAYRGMSGAIYEQYF.

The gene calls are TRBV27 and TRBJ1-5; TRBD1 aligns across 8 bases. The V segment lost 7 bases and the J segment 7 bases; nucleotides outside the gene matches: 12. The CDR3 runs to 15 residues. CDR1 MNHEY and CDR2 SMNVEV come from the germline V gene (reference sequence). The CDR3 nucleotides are TGTGCCAGCAAGGAATCCCAGGACAGGGTCCAGCCCCAGCATTTT. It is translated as CASKESQDRVQPQHF.

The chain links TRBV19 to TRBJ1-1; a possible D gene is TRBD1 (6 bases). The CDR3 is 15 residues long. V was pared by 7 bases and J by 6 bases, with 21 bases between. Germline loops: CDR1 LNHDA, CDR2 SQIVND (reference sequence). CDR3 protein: CASTRGVWGPAEAFF. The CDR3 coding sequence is TGTGCCAGTACTAGAGGAGTGTGGGGGCCGGCTGAAGCTTTCTTT. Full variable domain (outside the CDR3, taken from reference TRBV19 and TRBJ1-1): DGGITQSPKYLFRKEGQNVTLSCEQNLNHDAMYWYRQDPGQGLRLIYYSQIVNDFQKGDIAEGYSVSREKKESFPLTVTSAQKNPTAFYLCASTRGVWGPAEAFFGQGTRLTVV.

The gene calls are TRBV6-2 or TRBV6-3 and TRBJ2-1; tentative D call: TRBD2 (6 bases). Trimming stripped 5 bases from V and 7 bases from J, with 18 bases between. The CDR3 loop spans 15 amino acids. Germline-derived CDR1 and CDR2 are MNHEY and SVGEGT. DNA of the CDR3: TGTGCCAGCAGTACGGACCGCGGGGCAGTGAATGAGCAGTTCTTC. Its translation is CASSTDRGAVNEQFF.

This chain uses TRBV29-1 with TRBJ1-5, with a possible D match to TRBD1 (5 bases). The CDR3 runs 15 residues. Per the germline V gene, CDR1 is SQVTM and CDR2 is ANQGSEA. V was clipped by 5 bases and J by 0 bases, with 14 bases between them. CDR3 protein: CSVRIGAYSNQPQHF. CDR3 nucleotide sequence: TGCAGCGTTCGTATAGGGGCGTATAGCAATCAGCCCCAGCATTTT.